Reported below is one TCR beta chain. The data derive from a study of shared clonotypes between healthy human individuals. The V segment lost 3 bases and the J segment 1 base; nucleotides outside the gene matches: 11. The CDR3 loop spans 18 amino acids. Germline V gives CDR1 SQVTM, CDR2 ANQGSEA. The naive CD8 population came from CD45RO-negative cells selected for CCR7, without terminally differentiated effector memory CD45RA+ cells. Sequenced by immunoSEQ multiplex PCR; TCRdb stores in-frame clones only, minus some. The data show 2 million or so clones, approximately 95% seen once. The rearrangement uses TRBV29-1 and TRBJ2-1; TRBD2 agrees at 11 bases. The sequence came from a man younger than 35 in good health. Sequencing used naive CD8+ T cells sorted from blood. The CDR3 region is CSVDAGELAGGSYNEQFF. For the CDR3, the DNA is TGCAGCGTTGATGCGGGGGAGCTAGCGGGAGGTTCCTACAATGAGCAGTTCTTC.